The rows below give T cell receptor beta chains drawn from one sample of a study of T cells in narcolepsy. Measured with immunoSEQ multiplex PCR; TCRdb has only the in-frame clones, and not every one. The sample shows 25,000 to 35,000 clones, 79% of them seen only once. Sequencing was done on a sample of memory (CD45RA-) CD4+ T cells from blood. The receptors derive from a human donor in good health. The CDR3 runs from the conserved cysteine through the conserved F or W. D genes are given only for firm matches. Some rows mark clone size as missing; the rest say once, few, many or name a class of expanded clone.

-	TRBJ1-2	-	TRBV5-1	TGCGCCAGCAGCTTGACGGCAGGGCGACCAGATGGCTACACCTTC	CASSLTAGRPDGYTF
-	TRBJ1-2	-	TRBV7-2	TGTGCCAGCAGCCGAGACAGCGACTATGGCTACACCTTC	CASSRDSDYGYTF
-	TRBJ2-1	-	TRBV7-3	TGTGCCAGCAGCCTGGGTGACAATGAGCAGTTCTTC	CASSLGDNEQFF
-	TRBJ1-1	-	TRBV18	TGTGCCAGCTCACCAATAGGGTTTGAAGCTTTCTTT	CASSPIGFEAFF
once	TRBJ1-1	-	TRBV5-5	TGTGCCAGCAGTTTCTCACCCATGGGGGACACTGAAGCTTTCTTT	CASSFSPMGDTEAFF
-	TRBJ2-7	TRBD1	TRBV5-1	TGCGCCAGCAGCCGGGACAGGGCGCGGGAGCAGTACTTC	CASSRDRAREQYF
few	TRBJ1-3	-	TRBV9	TGTGCCAGCAGCGTAGGGGACGGAAACACCATATATTTT	CASSVGDGNTIYF
-	TRBJ2-3	-	TRBV21-1	TGTGCCAGCAGCCTTCCCCCGGCAGACCCTAGCACAGATACGCAGTATTTT	CASSLPPADPSTDTQYF
-	TRBJ1-5	-	TRBV28	TGTGCCAGCAGTGGCAATCAGCCCCAGCATTTT	CASSGNQPQHF
once	TRBJ2-1	TRBD2	TRBV11-2	TGTGCCAGCAGCCGGACCATTAGCGGGGGCCGGAGCTCCTACAATGAGCAGTTCTTC	CASSRTISGGRSSYNEQFF
-	TRBJ2-1	TRBD2	TRBV7-2	TGTGCCAGCAGCCCTTCCGGGACTAGCGGGCTTTACAATGAGCAGTTCTTC	CASSPSGTSGLYNEQFF
-	TRBJ1-1	TRBD1	TRBV19	TGTGCCAGTGGTTATCCACAGGGGGCGCGAGCTTTCTTT	CASGYPQGARAFF
once	TRBJ2-7	-	TRBV7-2	TGTGCCAGCAGCTTAGAGGGGTACGGCGAGCAGTACTTC	CASSLEGYGEQYF
-	TRBJ1-4	TRBD1	TRBV5-1	TGCGCCAGCAGCTCGGGACAGTCTAATGAAAAACTGTTTTTT	CASSSGQSNEKLFF
-	TRBJ1-3	TRBD1	TRBV4-1	TGCGCCAGCAGCCCCACCCCCCGGACAGGGGCTGGAAACACCATATATTTT	CASSPTPRTGAGNTIYF
-	TRBJ2-5	-	TRBV19	TGTGCCAGTAGCAATATGGTACAAAGGGAGACCCAGTACTTC	CASSNMVQRETQYF
once	TRBJ2-7	-	TRBV6-6	TGTGCCAGCACTTTCCGGACCGTCGGCGAGCAGTACTTC	CASTFRTVGEQYF
-	TRBJ2-1	TRBD1	TRBV6-1	TGTGCCACCAGGACAGGGTCGGAGCAGTTCTTC	CATRTGSEQFF
-	TRBJ2-7	-	TRBV6-1	TGTGCCAGCAGCCCCTTGGAGGCCTCCTACGAGCAGTACTTC	CASSPLEASYEQYF
-	TRBJ2-5	-	TRBV9	TGTGCCAGCAGCTCCAGGGGAAGGGAGACCCAGTACTTC	CASSSRGRETQYF
-	TRBJ1-6	-	TRBV27	TGTGCCAGCAGTTTATCGGGTAATTCACCCCTCCACTTT	CASSLSGNSPLHF
-	TRBJ2-1	-	TRBV7-9	TGTGCCAGCAGCTTATCGGAAGGAGAGCAGTTCTTC	CASSLSEGEQFF
-	TRBJ2-3	TRBD2	TRBV6-1	TGTGCCAGCAGTCTAGAGCGGGGGCGTCAGGATACGCAGTATTTT	CASSLERGRQDTQYF
-	TRBJ2-4	-	TRBV5-1	TGCGCCAGCAGCTCCACGGGAGCCCAAAACATTCAGTACTTC	CASSSTGAQNIQYF
-	TRBJ1-4	-	TRBV5-1	TGCGCCAGCAGCGCGAACAGGGAAGGTGAAAAACTGTTTTTT	CASSANREGEKLFF
medium-sized	TRBJ1-2	-	TRBV7-6	TGTGCCAGCAGCACCATGCAACGGGGACGAGGCTACACCTTC	CASSTMQRGRGYTF
-	TRBJ2-3	-	TRBV7-3	TGTGCCAGCAGCTTAACATACGGCACAGATACGCAGTATTTT	CASSLTYGTDTQYF
-	TRBJ2-6	-	TRBV5-1	TGCGCCAGCAGCATCTCTGGGGCCAACGTCCTGACTTTC	CASSISGANVLTF
-	TRBJ2-5	TRBD2	TRBV28	TGTGCCAGCAGTTTTAGCGGGGGGGCCATGGGAGCCCAGTACTTC	CASSFSGGAMGAQYF
few	TRBJ1-4	TRBD1	TRBV4-1	TGCGCCAGCAGCCAAGATGGGACAGGTCCTGAAAAACTGTTTTTT	CASSQDGTGPEKLFF
-	TRBJ2-1	-	TRBV5-7	TGTGCCAGCAGCTTGTGGGGGAGAAACCTCAATGAGCAGTTCTTC	CASSLWGRNLNEQFF
-	TRBJ2-3	-	TRBV5-1	TGCGCCAGCCAAGTAGGGGGTTACACAGATACGCAGTATTTT	CASQVGGYTDTQYF
-	TRBJ1-2	-	TRBV18	TGTGCCAGCTCACCAGTGGCAGTCTCTAACTATGGCTACACCTTC	CASSPVAVSNYGYTF
-	TRBJ2-3	TRBD2	TRBV28	TGTGCCAGCAGGCGTCGGGGGGGCCGCGCAGATACGCAGTATTTT	CASRRRGGRADTQYF
-	TRBJ2-3	TRBD2	TRBV29-1	TGCAGCGTTGACCCCCGGACTAGCGGGAGGTCTACGCAGTATTTT	CSVDPRTSGRSTQYF
once	TRBJ2-5	TRBD1	TRBV28	TGTGCCAGCAGTTTATGGGTCGCAGGGGGCATGCGGGAGACCCAGTACTTC	CASSLWVAGGMRETQYF
-	TRBJ1-4	-	TRBV18	TGTGCCAGCTCACGGACAACAACTAATGAAAAACTGTTTTTT	CASSRTTTNEKLFF
-	TRBJ2-3	TRBD2	TRBV5-4	TGTGCCAGCAGCCCGCGGACTAGCGGGGGACGCACAGATACGCAGTATTTT	CASSPRTSGGRTDTQYF
-	TRBJ2-7	TRBD2	TRBV4-1	TGCGCCAGCAGCCAAGAAGGCGGACTAGCGGGAAGGGGGCAGTACTTC	CASSQEGGLAGRGQYF
-	TRBJ1-1	-	TRBV28	TGTGCCAGCAGTTTTGGGGGTAGAGATGAAGCTTTCTTT	CASSFGGRDEAFF
-	TRBJ2-7	-	TRBV2	TGTGCCAGCAGCGGATGGGGGGTGATTTTCCTCTACGAGCAGTACTTC	CASSGWGVIFLYEQYF
-	TRBJ1-2	-	TRBV5-1	TGCGCCAGCAGCTTGGGTCGGCAGTCCTATGGCTACACCTTC	CASSLGRQSYGYTF
-	TRBJ2-7	TRBD1	TRBV11-2	TGTGCCAGCAGCTCAATTCAGGGGGCCTACGAGCAGTACTTC	CASSSIQGAYEQYF
-	TRBJ2-2	TRBD1	TRBV5-5	TGTGCCAGCATAAAGGACAGGGCCGGGGAGCTGTTTTTT	CASIKDRAGELFF
-	TRBJ1-1	-	TRBV5-1	TGCGCCAGCAGCGACTACAGGGCTGGGTCAGGGGCTGAAGCTTTCTTT	CASSDYRAGSGAEAFF
-	TRBJ1-6	-	TRBV5-1	TGCGCCAGCAGCACATCGGGGTCGTTAGCTTCACCCCTCCACTTT	CASSTSGSLASPLHF
-	TRBJ2-5	-	TRBV4-1	TGCGCCAGCAGCCAAGCGGCCGGGCTCGGGGAGACCCAGTACTTC	CASSQAAGLGETQYF
-	TRBJ1-2	TRBD1	TRBV29-1	TGCAGCGTGGGCGGGGGACAGGCGAATTATGGCTACACCTTC	CSVGGGQANYGYTF
once	TRBJ2-1	TRBD2	TRBV5-1	TGCGCCAGCAGCTTGGGGGGAGCTAGCGGGGCCTACAATGAGCAGTTCTTC	CASSLGGASGAYNEQFF
-	TRBJ2-7	TRBD2	TRBV28	TGTGCCAGCAGGGGGAGCGGGAGGCGGGAGCAGTACTTC	CASRGSGRREQYF
-	TRBJ1-2	TRBD1	TRBV25-1	TGTGCCAGCAGTGGACACCGCGGAGGGGGCCTAATGAACTATGGCTACACCTTC	CASSGHRGGGLMNYGYTF
once	TRBJ2-7	-	TRBV2	TGTGCCAGCAGTGAAGAAATGGATTCCGAGCAGTACTTC	CASSEEMDSEQYF
-	TRBJ2-5	-	TRBV14	TGTGCCAGCAGCCAAGTCTCCCCTGGGGAGACCCAGTACTTC	CASSQVSPGETQYF